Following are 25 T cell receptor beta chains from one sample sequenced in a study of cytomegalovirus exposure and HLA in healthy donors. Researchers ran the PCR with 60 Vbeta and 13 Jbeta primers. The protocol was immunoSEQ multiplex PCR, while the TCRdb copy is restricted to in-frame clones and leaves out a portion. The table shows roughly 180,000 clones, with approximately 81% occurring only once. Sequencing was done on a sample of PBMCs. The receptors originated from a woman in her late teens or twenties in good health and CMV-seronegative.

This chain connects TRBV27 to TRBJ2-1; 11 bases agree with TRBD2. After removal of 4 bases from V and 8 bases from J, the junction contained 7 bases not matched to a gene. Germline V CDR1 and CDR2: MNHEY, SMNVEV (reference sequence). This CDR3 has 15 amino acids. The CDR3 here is CASSSLAGGPYEQFF. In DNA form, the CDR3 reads TGTGCCAGCAGTTCCTTAGCGGGAGGGCCATATGAGCAGTTCTTC.

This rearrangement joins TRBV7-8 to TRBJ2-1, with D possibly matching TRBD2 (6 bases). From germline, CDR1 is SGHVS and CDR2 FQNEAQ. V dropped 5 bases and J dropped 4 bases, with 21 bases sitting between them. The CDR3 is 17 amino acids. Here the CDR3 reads CASSPTRVSGIYNEQFF. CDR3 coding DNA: TGTGCCAGCAGCCCAACCCGTGTTAGCGGAATTTACAATGAGCAGTTCTTC.

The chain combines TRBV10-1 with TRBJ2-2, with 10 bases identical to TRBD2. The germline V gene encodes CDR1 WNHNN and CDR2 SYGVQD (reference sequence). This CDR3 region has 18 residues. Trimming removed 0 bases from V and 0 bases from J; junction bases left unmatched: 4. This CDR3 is CASSESRAGGPNTGELFF. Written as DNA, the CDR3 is TGCGCCAGCAGTGAGTCGAGAGCGGGAGGGCCGAACACCGGGGAGCTGTTTTTT.

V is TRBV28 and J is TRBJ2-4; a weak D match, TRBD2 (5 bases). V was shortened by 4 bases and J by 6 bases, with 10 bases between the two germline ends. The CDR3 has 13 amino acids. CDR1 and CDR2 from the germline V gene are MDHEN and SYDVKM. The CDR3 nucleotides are TGTGCCAGCAGTTCCTGGACTTTAAACATTCAGTACTTC. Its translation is CASSSWTLNIQYF.

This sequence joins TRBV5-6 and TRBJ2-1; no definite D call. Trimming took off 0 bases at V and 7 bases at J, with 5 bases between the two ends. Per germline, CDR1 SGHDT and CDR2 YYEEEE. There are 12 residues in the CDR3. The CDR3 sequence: CASSLVQNEQFF. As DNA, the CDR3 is TGTGCCAGCAGCTTGGTCCAGAATGAGCAGTTCTTC.

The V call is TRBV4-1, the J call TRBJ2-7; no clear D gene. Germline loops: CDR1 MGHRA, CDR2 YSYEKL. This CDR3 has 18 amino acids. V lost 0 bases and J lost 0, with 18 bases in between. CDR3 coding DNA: TGCGCCAGCAGCCAAGATATATCCCAGTCGAGAGGCTCCTACGAGCAGTACTTC. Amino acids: CASSQDISQSRGSYEQYF.

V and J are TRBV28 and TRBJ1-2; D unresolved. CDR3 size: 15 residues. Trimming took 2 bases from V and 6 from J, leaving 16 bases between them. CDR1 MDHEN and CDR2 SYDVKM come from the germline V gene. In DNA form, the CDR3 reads TGTGCCAGCAGTTTAGGAAGGGAGACAAGAGATGGCTACACCTTC. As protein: CASSLGRETRDGYTF.

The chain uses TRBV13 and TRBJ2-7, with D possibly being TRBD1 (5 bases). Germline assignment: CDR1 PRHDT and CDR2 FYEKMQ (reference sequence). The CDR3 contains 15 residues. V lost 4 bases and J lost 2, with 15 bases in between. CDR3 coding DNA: TGTGCCAGCAGCTCTGGGGCTTACAGGACCTACGAGCAGTACTTC. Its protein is CASSSGAYRTYEQYF.

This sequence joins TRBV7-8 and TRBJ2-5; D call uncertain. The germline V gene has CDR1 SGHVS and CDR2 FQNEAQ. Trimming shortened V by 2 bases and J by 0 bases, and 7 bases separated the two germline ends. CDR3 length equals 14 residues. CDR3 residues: CASSLLPNQETQYF. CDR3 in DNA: TGTGCCAGCAGCTTACTACCTAACCAAGAGACCCAGTACTTC.

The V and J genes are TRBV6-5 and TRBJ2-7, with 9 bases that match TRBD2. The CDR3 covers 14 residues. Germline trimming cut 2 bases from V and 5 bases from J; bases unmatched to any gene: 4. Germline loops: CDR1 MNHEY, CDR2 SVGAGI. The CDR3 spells CASSYRGGRDEQYF. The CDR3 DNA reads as TGTGCCAGCAGTTACAGGGGCGGGAGGGACGAGCAGTACTTC.

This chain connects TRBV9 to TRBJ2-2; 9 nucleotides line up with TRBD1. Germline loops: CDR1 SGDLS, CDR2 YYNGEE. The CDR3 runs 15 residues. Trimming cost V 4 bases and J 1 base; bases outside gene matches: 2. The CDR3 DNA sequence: TGTGCCAGCAGCTGGACAGGGGAGAACACCGGGGAGCTGTTTTTT. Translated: CASSWTGENTGELFF.

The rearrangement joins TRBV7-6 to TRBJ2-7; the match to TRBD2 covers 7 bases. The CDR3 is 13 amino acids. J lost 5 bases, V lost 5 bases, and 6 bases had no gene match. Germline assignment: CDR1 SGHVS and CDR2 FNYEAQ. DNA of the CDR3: TGTGCCAGCAGCCAGGTTGCGGGGGACGAGCAGTACTTC. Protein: CASSQVAGDEQYF.

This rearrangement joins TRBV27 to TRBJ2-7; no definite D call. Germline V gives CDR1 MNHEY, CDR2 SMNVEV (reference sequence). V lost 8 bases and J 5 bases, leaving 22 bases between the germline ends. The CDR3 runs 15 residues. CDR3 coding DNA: TGTGCCAGCGGTGCTTCTCCCACTCCTGTAAACGAGCAGTACTTC. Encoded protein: CASGASPTPVNEQYF.

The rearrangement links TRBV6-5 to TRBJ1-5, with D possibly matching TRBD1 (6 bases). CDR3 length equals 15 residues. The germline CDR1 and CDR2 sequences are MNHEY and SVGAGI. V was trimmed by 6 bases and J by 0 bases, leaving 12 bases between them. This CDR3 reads CASSTDSYSNQPQHF. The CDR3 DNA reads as TGTGCCAGCAGCACGGACAGCTATAGCAATCAGCCCCAGCATTTT.

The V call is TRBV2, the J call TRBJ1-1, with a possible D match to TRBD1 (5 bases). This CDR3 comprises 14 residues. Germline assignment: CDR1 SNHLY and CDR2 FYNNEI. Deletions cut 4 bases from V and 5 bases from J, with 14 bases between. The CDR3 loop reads CASSVRREGTEAFF. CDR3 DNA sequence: TGTGCCAGCAGTGTTCGTAGGGAGGGGACTGAAGCTTTCTTT.

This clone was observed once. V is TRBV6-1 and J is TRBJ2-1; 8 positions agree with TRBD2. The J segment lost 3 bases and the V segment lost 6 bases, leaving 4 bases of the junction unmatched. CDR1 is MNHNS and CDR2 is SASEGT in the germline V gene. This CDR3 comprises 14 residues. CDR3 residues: CASRLSGSYNEQFF. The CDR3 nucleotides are TGTGCCAGCAGGTTGAGCGGGAGCTACAATGAGCAGTTCTTC.

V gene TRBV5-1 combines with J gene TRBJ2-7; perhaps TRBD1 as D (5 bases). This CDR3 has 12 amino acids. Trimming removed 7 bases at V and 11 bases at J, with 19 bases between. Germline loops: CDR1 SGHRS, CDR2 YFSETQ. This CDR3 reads CASRLVWKGEYF. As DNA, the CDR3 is TGCGCCAGCCGGCTGGTCTGGAAAGGGGAGTACTTC.

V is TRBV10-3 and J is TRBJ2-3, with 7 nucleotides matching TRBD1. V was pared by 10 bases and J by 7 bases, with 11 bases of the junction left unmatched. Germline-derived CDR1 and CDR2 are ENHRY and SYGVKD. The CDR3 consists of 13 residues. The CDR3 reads CATSPGQHYTQYF. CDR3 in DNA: TGTGCCACCTCGCCGGGACAGCATTATACGCAGTATTTT.

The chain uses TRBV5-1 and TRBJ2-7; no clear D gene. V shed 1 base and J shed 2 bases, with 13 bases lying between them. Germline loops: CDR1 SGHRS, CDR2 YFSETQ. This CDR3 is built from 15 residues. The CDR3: CASSLSYGGPYEQYF. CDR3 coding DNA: TGCGCCAGCAGCTTGTCGTACGGCGGTCCCTACGAGCAGTACTTC.

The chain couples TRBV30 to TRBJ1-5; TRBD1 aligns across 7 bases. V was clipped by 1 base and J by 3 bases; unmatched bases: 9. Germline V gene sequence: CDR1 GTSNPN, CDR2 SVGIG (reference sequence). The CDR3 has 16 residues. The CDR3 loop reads CAWSAATGVLNQPQHF. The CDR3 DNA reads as TGTGCCTGGAGTGCCGCAACAGGGGTCCTCAATCAGCCCCAGCATTTT. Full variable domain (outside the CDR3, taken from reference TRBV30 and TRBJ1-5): SQTIHQWPATLVQPVGSPLSLECTVEGTSNPNLYWYRQAAGRGLQLLFYSVGIGQISSEVPQNLSASRPQDRQFILSSKKLLLSDSGFYLCAWSAATGVLNQPQHFGDGTRLSIL.

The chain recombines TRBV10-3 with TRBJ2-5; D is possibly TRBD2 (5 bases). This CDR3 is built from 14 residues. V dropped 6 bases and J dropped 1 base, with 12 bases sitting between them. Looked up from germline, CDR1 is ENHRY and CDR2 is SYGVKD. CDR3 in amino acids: CAISRNGVQETQYF. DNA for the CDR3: TGTGCCATCAGCCGAAACGGGGTCCAAGAGACCCAGTACTTC.

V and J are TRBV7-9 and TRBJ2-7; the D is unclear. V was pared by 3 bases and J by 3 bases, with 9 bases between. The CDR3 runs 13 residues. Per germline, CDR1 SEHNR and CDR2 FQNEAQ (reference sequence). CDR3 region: CASSLSSVYEQYF. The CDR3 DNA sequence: TGTGCCAGCAGCTTGAGTTCCGTCTACGAGCAGTACTTC.

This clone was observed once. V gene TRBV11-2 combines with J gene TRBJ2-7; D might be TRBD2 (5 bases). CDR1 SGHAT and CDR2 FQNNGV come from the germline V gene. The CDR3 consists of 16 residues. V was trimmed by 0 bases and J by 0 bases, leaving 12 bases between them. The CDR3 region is CASSLDLGAGSYEQYF. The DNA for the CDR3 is TGTGCCAGCAGCTTAGATCTGGGCGCGGGCTCCTACGAGCAGTACTTC.

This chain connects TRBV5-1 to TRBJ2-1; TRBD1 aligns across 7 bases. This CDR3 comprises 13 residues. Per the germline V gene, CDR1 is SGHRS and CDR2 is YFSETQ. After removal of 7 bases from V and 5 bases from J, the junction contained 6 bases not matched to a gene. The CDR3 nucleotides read TGCGCCAGCCAACAGGGGACCCACAATGAGCAGTTCTTC. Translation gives CASQQGTHNEQFF.

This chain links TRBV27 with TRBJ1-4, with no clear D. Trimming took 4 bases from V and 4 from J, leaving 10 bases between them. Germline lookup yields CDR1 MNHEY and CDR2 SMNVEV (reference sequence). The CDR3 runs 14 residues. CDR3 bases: TGTGCCAGCAGTTCAGGACTCGGTAATGAAAAACTGTTTTTT. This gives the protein CASSSGLGNEKLFF.